The 30 T cell receptor beta chains in this list originate from one sample, sequenced in a study of metastatic and nonmetastatic thyroid tumors. Before thyroid surgery, none of the patients had received any treatment. With MiXCR, TCRdb called clones anew from the PCR reads. The table includes 75,000 to 100,000 clones, roughly 13% detected once. The sequencing input was blood. All receptors come from a female donor with papillary thyroid cancer or a benign thyroid nodule (not recorded which). Some clones in this sample may be carry-over from other donors' samples.

The table lists this clone with a few counts. The chain recombines TRBV12-3 or TRBV12-4 with TRBJ2-3; D unclear. The V end was cut by 5 bases, the J end by 8 bases, with 20 bases between. The CDR3 runs 15 residues. The CDR3 coding sequence is TGTGCCAGCAGTCCACTCCCTCCGTCCGGTGGTACGCAGTATTTT. Amino acid sequence: CASSPLPPSGGTQYF.

This clone was recorded many times. This sequence joins TRBV2 and TRBJ1-2; TRBD1 might be the D (5 bases). The CDR3 consists of 14 residues. Germline CDR1 reads SNHLY; CDR2 reads FYNNEI. V lost 2 bases to trimming and J lost 6 bases, with 13 bases between them. The CDR3 region is CASSELAGRDGYTF. In DNA form, the CDR3 reads TGTGCCAGCAGTGAATTGGCAGGGAGAGATGGCTACACCTTC. The entire variable domain, with the rest obtained from reference TRBV2 and TRBJ1-2, is as follows: EPEVTQTPSHQVTQMGQEVILRCVPISNHLYFYWYRQILGQKVEFLVSFYNNEISEKSEIFDDQFSVERPDGSNFTLKIRSTKLEDSAMYFCASSELAGRDGYTFGSGTRLTVV.

About this clone: The sample contains more than one DNA sequence encoding this CDR3. The rearrangement joins TRBV20-1 to TRBJ2-7, with 7 bases aligning to TRBD2. V shed 0 bases and J 0 bases; nucleotides not matched to a gene: 5. Germline values: CDR1 DFQATT, CDR2 SNEGSKA (reference sequence). This CDR3 comprises 15 residues. CDR3 residues: CSARDIGGSSYEQYF. CDR3 coding DNA: TGCAGTGCTAGAGATATAGGCGGGAGCTCCTACGAGCAGTACTTC.

This clone was seen repeatedly, ten times or more. The CDR3 protein is CASSSRGAGGSYNEQFF. Here the CDR3 DNA reads TGTGCCAGCAGTTCCCGTGGGGCGGGAGGGTCCTACAATGAGCAGTTCTTC. This sequence joins TRBV6-2 or TRBV6-3 and TRBJ2-1, with 9 bases identical to TRBD2. This CDR3 has 17 amino acids. CDR1 MNHEY and CDR2 SVGEGT come from the germline V gene. The junction had 8 bases not matched to a gene; V was cut back by 4 bases and J by 1 base.

This clone was observed a handful of times. The V and J genes are TRBV6-2 or TRBV6-3 and TRBJ2-7; 8 bases line up with TRBD1. The CDR3 spans 13 residues. The germline CDR1 and CDR2 sequences are MNHEY and SVGEGT. The V gene end was trimmed by 4 bases and the J gene end by 5 bases; junction bases not matched to a gene: 4. The DNA of the CDR3 is TGTGCCAGCAGTTTCGGACAGGGCAACGAGCAGTACTTC. Translated: CASSFGQGNEQYF.

This clone has a count of ten or more. V is TRBV6-2 or TRBV6-3 and J is TRBJ1-4; D might be TRBD1 (5 bases). CDR3 length: 15 amino acids. Germline CDR1 is MNHEY and CDR2 is SVGEGT. V dropped 5 bases and J dropped 8 bases, with 18 bases sitting between them. DNA of the CDR3: TGTGCCAGCAGTCGGCAGACAGCCTTTGGGGAAAAACTGTTTTTT. Its translation: CASSRQTAFGEKLFF.

This clone was observed at least ten times. Germline and junction disagree at one end, which may indicate a read error. The genes are TRBV4-3 and TRBJ1-2; the D gene is possibly TRBD1 (6 bases). Looked up from germline, CDR1 is LGHNA and CDR2 is YSLEER. The CDR3 is 14 amino acids. In DNA, the CDR3 is TGCACCAGCAGCCAAGCCACGGACAGCTGGGGCTACACCTTC. Residues: CTSSQATDSWGYTF.

At least ten counts were recorded for this clone. The chain has TRBV20-1 and TRBJ1-6; 8 bases match TRBD1. The CDR3 has 14 residues. CDR1 and CDR2 (germline): DFQATT, SNEGSKA (reference sequence). Losses at the gene ends were 7 bases for V and 9 bases for J; bases not matched to a gene: 11. DNA for the CDR3: TGCAGTGTTCTAGGGGCAGGGGGCAGTTCACCCCTCCACTTT. Its protein product is CSVLGAGGSSPLHF.

The V call is TRBV30, the J call TRBJ2-1, with a weak D call TRBD2 (5 bases). The CDR3 is 13 amino acids. Germline V lookup: CDR1 GTSNPN, CDR2 SVGIG (reference sequence). V dropped 2 bases and J dropped 4 bases, with 9 bases sitting between them. DNA for the CDR3: TGTGCCTGGAGTCATTGGGAGTACAATGAGCAGTTCTTC. It encodes CAWSHWEYNEQFF.

This clone was observed many times. CDR3 in amino acids: CASSEEEGEYLNEQFF. The CDR3 nucleotides read TGTGCCAGCAGTGAAGAGGAGGGGGAGTACCTCAATGAGCAGTTCTTC. This sequence joins TRBV2 and TRBJ2-1; either TRBD1 or TRBD2 may fit D (6 bases each). V was shortened by 1 base and J by 6 bases, with 16 bases between the two germline ends. From germline, CDR1 is SNHLY and CDR2 FYNNEI. The CDR3 sequence is 16 residues long.

This clone was counted many times. The CDR3 nucleotides are TGTGCCAGCAGCTTCGGACAGGGTGAGCCCTACGAGCAGTACTTC. Encoded protein: CASSFGQGEPYEQYF. The V call is TRBV6-2 or TRBV6-3, the J call TRBJ2-7, with 8 bases lining up with TRBD1. CDR3 length equals 15 residues. Trimming at V came to 6 bases and at J to 2 bases, leaving 9 bases not matched to a gene. Germline V gene data show CDR1 as MNHEY and CDR2 as SVGEGT.

On this clone itself: Sequence at one end of the junction differs from germline and may be a read error. This rearrangement joins TRBV7-9 to TRBJ2-7; weak D call: TRBD1 (6 bases). CDR1 is SEHNR and CDR2 is FQNEAQ in the germline V gene (reference sequence). The CDR3 length is 15 residues. The CDR3 nucleotides read TGTGCCATCAGCCAATACAGGGCTTACTCCTACGAGCAGTACTTC. It yields the protein CAISQYRAYSYEQYF.

This clone was observed at least ten times. This rearrangement joins TRBV7-9 to TRBJ1-1; 8 nucleotides match TRBD1. CDR1 and CDR2 from the germline V gene are SEHNR and FQNEAQ (reference sequence). The V gene end was trimmed by 4 bases and the J gene end by 2 bases; junction bases not matched to a gene: 6. The length of the CDR3 is 15 residues. The CDR3 sequence: CASSSQGAINTEAFF. The CDR3 region has the DNA TGTGCCAGCAGCTCTCAGGGGGCGATTAACACTGAAGCTTTCTTT.

This clone has at least ten counts. This chain uses TRBV9 with TRBJ2-2; 8 nucleotides agree with TRBD2. Germline V gene lookup returns CDR1 SGDLS and CDR2 YYNGEE. The CDR3 sequence is 17 residues long. The J segment lost 6 bases and the V segment lost 0 bases, leaving 10 bases of the junction unmatched. CDR3 residues: CASSVASLAGGAGELFF. CDR3 in DNA: TGTGCCAGCAGCGTAGCGTCCTTGGCGGGAGGAGCCGGGGAGCTGTTTTTT.

This clone was detected many times. This chain links TRBV10-3 with TRBJ1-3; tentative D call: TRBD1 (6 bases). The V gene's germline CDR1 is ENHRY and CDR2 SYGVKD. The CDR3 is 17 residues long. V was trimmed by 8 bases and J by 0 bases, leaving 20 bases between them. Written as DNA, the CDR3 is TGTGCCATCGCTTTTGGGACAACACAAAACTCTGGAAACACCATATATTTT. This codes for CAIAFGTTQNSGNTIYF.

This clone was detected ten times or more. The gene calls are TRBV7-9 and TRBJ1-2, with 7 bases matching TRBD1. CDR1 and CDR2 (germline): SEHNR, FQNEAQ (reference sequence). There are 14 residues in the CDR3. Unmatched junction bases numbered 13, after V lost 5 bases and J lost 10 bases. The CDR3 nucleotides read TGTGCCAGCAGCATACTCCGGGACAGCGCCTACTACACCTTC. Amino acids: CASSILRDSAYYTF.

This clone was picked up many times. The rearrangement links TRBV10-2 to TRBJ1-6; D gene unclear. Germline-derived CDR1 and CDR2 are WSHSY and SAAADI. CDR3 length: 14 amino acids. Trimming took off 2 bases at V and 6 bases at J, with 8 bases between the two ends. The CDR3 region is CASSERPLNSPLHF. CDR3 sequence (DNA): TGCGCCAGCAGTGAGCGTCCGCTTAATTCACCCCTCCACTTT.

This clone showed up many times. The V call is TRBV30, the J call TRBJ2-2; the D gene is possibly TRBD1 (5 bases). V shed 3 bases and J shed 0 bases, with 8 bases lying between them. Germline V gene lookup returns CDR1 GTSNPN and CDR2 SVGIG (reference sequence). This CDR3 has 14 residues. The CDR3 DNA reads TGTGCCTGGAGATTAGGGGCGAACACCGGGGAGCTGTTTTTT. Protein sequence: CAWRLGANTGELFF.

Details on this clone: This could be a read error, since a much larger clone is one nucleotide away. Different DNA sequences within this sample yield the same CDR3. CDR3 in amino acids: CASSLGGTDTEAFF. DNA for the CDR3: TGTGCCAGCAGTCTCGGAGGTACGGACACTGAAGCTTTCTTT. The gene calls are TRBV2 and TRBJ1-1, with D hard to call. This CDR3 has 14 residues. Germline V lookup: CDR1 SNHLY, CDR2 FYNNEI. The V gene lost 5 bases and the J gene lost 3 bases, with 13 bases spanning the gap.

This clone showed up many times. The gene calls are TRBV14 and TRBJ1-2, with D tentatively TRBD1 (6 bases). Germline V gene sequence: CDR1 SGHDN, CDR2 FVKESK. The CDR3 is made up of 15 amino acids. Trimming pared 3 bases from V and 4 bases from J, leaving 15 bases between. The CDR3 loop reads CASSHFGGGSYGYTF. The CDR3 nucleotides read TGTGCCAGCAGCCACTTCGGGGGCGGGAGCTATGGCTACACCTTC. Together with reference TRBV14 and TRBJ1-2, the CDR3 gives the full variable domain: EAGVTQFPSHSVIEKGQTVTLRCDPISGHDNLYWYRRVMGKEIKFLLHFVKESKQDESGMPNNRFLAERTGGTYSTLKVQPAELEDSGVYFCASSHFGGGSYGYTFGSGTRLTVV.

This clone was observed many times. The rearrangement links TRBV9 to TRBJ2-5, with 12 bases fitting TRBD2. J gave up 0 bases and V 4 bases, and 10 bases lay outside the gene matches. CDR1 is SGDLS and CDR2 is YYNGEE in the germline V gene. CDR3 length: 18 amino acids. CDR3 loop: CASSLKSGLAGYQETQYF. The CDR3 bases are TGTGCCAGCAGCCTAAAATCGGGACTAGCGGGCTACCAAGAGACCCAGTACTTC.

This clone was counted between two and nine times. Its ends do not fully match the called genes, so a read error is possible. J is TRBJ1-5 and V is TRBV12-3 or TRBV12-4; no clear D. The CDR3 consists of 13 residues. CDR3 in amino acids: CASSSQSNQPQHF. Written as DNA, the CDR3 is TGTGCCAGCAGTTCCCAGTCGAATCAGCCCCAGCACTTT.

The table lists this clone with many counts. V usage is TRBV20-1 and J usage is TRBJ2-3, with 13 bases aligning to TRBD2. V lost 5 bases to trimming and J lost 3 bases; unmatched junction nucleotides: 8. Per the germline V gene, CDR1 is DFQATT and CDR2 is SNEGSKA (reference sequence). CDR3 length: 16 residues. CDR3 loop: CSAPGTSGIPTDTQYF. The CDR3 DNA is TGCAGTGCTCCCGGGACTAGCGGGATCCCGACAGATACGCAGTATTTT.

In this sample, this clone turned up many times. The rearrangement joins TRBV19 to TRBJ2-5; 9 nucleotides match TRBD1. The V and J ends lost 6 bases and 4 bases, in that order; junction bases with no gene match: 9. Germline V CDR1 and CDR2: LNHDA, SQIVND (reference sequence). The CDR3 length is 15 residues. CDR3 residues: CASRPLDRGGETQYF. The CDR3 coding sequence is TGTGCCAGTAGACCCTTGGACAGGGGTGGAGAGACCCAGTACTTC. The full variable domain, completed using reference TRBV19 and TRBJ2-5, is DGGITQSPKYLFRKEGQNVTLSCEQNLNHDAMYWYRQDPGQGLRLIYYSQIVNDFQKGDIAEGYSVSREKKESFPLTVTSAQKNPTAFYLCASRPLDRGGETQYFGPGTRLLVL.

This clone appeared many times. The gene calls are TRBV11-3 and TRBJ1-1; D gene ambiguous. Germline CDR1 SGHNT, CDR2 YENEEA. This CDR3 is 13 amino acids long. With 5 bases removed from V and 0 bases from J, the gap between germline ends came to 7 bases. The CDR3 nucleotides read TGTGCCAGCAGCACCGACATGAACACTGAAGCTTTCTTT. Its protein product is CASSTDMNTEAFF.

This clone was seen ten or more times. CDR3 nucleotide sequence: TGTGCCAGCAGCACCGGGCCCCAGAGGGGAAACACCATATATTTT. Amino acid sequence: CASSTGPQRGNTIYF. J is TRBJ1-3 and V is TRBV2; the D is unclear. CDR1 and CDR2 from the germline V gene are SNHLY and FYNNEI. This CDR3 has 15 residues. Trimming left V 6 bases short and J 4 bases short, with 16 bases between.

In this sample, this clone turned up many times. The V and J genes are TRBV12-3 or TRBV12-4 and TRBJ2-6, with unresolved D. Trimming removed 2 bases at V and 0 bases at J, with 5 bases between. The CDR3 covers 15 residues. The CDR3 DNA reads TGTGCCAGCAGTTTAAGAGGCTCTGGGGCCAACGTCCTGACTTTC. Its translation is CASSLRGSGANVLTF.

The chain couples TRBV27 to TRBJ2-7; the match to TRBD1 covers 10 bases. The CDR3 loop spans 17 amino acids. Germline-derived CDR1 and CDR2 are MNHEY and SMNVEV (reference sequence). The CDR3 region has the DNA TGTTCCATCAGTCCCTATGGACCCAGGACAGGGGGGGACGAGCAGTACTTC. Its translation: CSISPYGPRTGGDEQYF.

This clone appeared many times. The rearrangement uses TRBV6-4 and TRBJ2-2; D not resolved. Germline values: CDR1 MRHNA, CDR2 SNTAGT. The CDR3 runs to 13 residues. Trimming pared 3 bases from V and 0 bases from J, leaving 2 bases between. The CDR3 region is CASSEANTGELFF. For the CDR3, the DNA is TGTGCCAGCAGTGAAGCGAACACCGGGGAGCTGTTTTTT.

Notes on this clone: This may be a read error: a much more frequent sequence differs by one nucleotide. The sample contains more than one DNA sequence encoding this CDR3. V gene TRBV7-2 combines with J gene TRBJ2-3; 8 bases fit TRBD2. Germline CDR1 SGHTA, CDR2 FQGNSA. The CDR3 extends over 14 amino acids. CDR3 sequence reads: CASRFSGTPDTQYF. The CDR3 region has the DNA TGCGCCAGCAGATTTAGCGGGACCCCAGATACGCAGTATTTT. Based on the CDR3 plus reference TRBV7-2 and TRBJ2-3, the full variable domain is GAGVSQSPSNKVTEKGKDVELRCDPISGHTALYWYRQSLGQGLEFLIYFQGNSAPDKSGLPSDRFSAERTGGSVSTLTIQRTQQEDSAVYLCASRFSGTPDTQYFGPGTRLTVL.